This passage covers 15 T cell receptor beta chains from one sample sequenced in a study of T cells in Graves' hyperthyroidism and ophthalmopathy. Researchers amplified the TCR beta CDR3 regions from RNA transcripts. First-round RT-PCR of the TCR CDR3 relied on the HTBI primer set. TCRdb passed the multiplex PCR reads through MiXCR, listing each CDR3 protein once. The repertoire includes about 59,000 distinct CDR3 sequences, roughly 50% of them detected once, and approximately 3.4% sits in the top ten. The sequencing input was blood. The receptors stem from a woman aged 60 to 75 with Graves' ophthalmopathy.

The chain has TRBV5-8 and TRBJ2-5; 8 positions match TRBD1. The length of the CDR3 is 13 residues. Germline assignment: CDR1 SGHTS and CDR2 YDEGEE. V lost 4 bases and J lost 4; bases outside the gene matches: 3. The CDR3 loop reads CASSPDRVETQYF. The CDR3 DNA is TGTGCCAGCAGCCCGGACAGGGTAGAGACCCAGTACTTC. The full variable domain, completed using reference TRBV5-8 and TRBJ2-5, is EAGVTQSPTHLIKTRGQQATLRCSPISGHTSVYWYQQALGLGLQFLLWYDEGEERNRGNFPPRFSGRQFPNYSSELNVNALELEDSALYLCASSPDRVETQYFGPGTRLLVL.

The V gene is TRBV9, the J gene TRBJ2-7; weak D call: TRBD2 (6 bases). Germline V gene data show CDR1 as SGDLS and CDR2 as YYNGEE. The CDR3 runs to 15 residues. The V end was cut by 4 bases, the J end by 2 bases, with 16 bases between. The CDR3 nucleotides read TGTGCCAGCAGCCCCCCCACCGGGGGTACCTACGAGCAGTACTTC. Translating it yields CASSPPTGGTYEQYF.

This clonotype was detected ten times or more. This chain connects TRBV4-1 to TRBJ2-5; tentative D call: TRBD1 (6 bases). This CDR3 spans 15 amino acids. CDR1 is MGHRA, CDR2 YSYEKL, per germline. The V and J ends lost 0 bases and 3 bases respectively, with 11 bases between them. CDR3 coding DNA: TGCGCCAGCAGCCAAGATGGGGCAGGGGAAGAGACCCAGTACTTC. Protein sequence: CASSQDGAGEETQYF.

This clonotype occurred many times. The V call is TRBV12-3 or TRBV12-4, the J call TRBJ2-7; 8 positions agree with TRBD1. The CDR3 is 14 residues long. V was clipped by 5 bases and J by 4 bases; unmatched bases: 7. The CDR3 sequence is CASSPRDRRYEQYF. The CDR3 DNA reads as TGTGCCAGCAGTCCCAGGGACAGGAGATACGAGCAGTACTTC.

The rearrangement links TRBV20-1 to TRBJ2-3, with D tentatively TRBD2 (7 bases). CDR1 DFQATT and CDR2 SNEGSKA come from the germline V gene (reference sequence). The CDR3 loop spans 15 amino acids. Deletions cut 4 bases from V and 2 bases from J, with 16 bases between. This CDR3 reads CSAIGGGRFTDTQYF. Here the CDR3 DNA reads TGCAGTGCTATCGGCGGGGGCCGATTCACAGATACGCAGTATTTT.

A note on this clonotype: At one end, the junction sequence differs from germline, possibly due to a read error. V is TRBV19 and J is TRBJ2-1; D unclear. CDR1 is LNHDA and CDR2 is SQIVND in the germline V gene (reference sequence). The CDR3 contains 16 residues. Here the CDR3 reads CASSIKARSSYNVQFF. The CDR3 bases are TGCGCCAGTAGTATCAAGGCTAGGAGCTCCTACAATGTGCAGTTCTTC.

On this clonotype: A read error is likely, as this CDR3 ends without the conserved phenylalanine or tryptophan. V and J are TRBV6-5 and TRBJ1-2; 8 bases align to TRBD1. This CDR3 contains 15 residues. CDR1 is MNHEY and CDR2 is SVGAGI in the germline V gene. The CDR3 region is CAGSYSVEDRDGYTI. CDR3 sequence (DNA): TGTGCCGGCAGTTACTCGGTAGAGGACAGGGACGGCTACACCATC.

Of note for this clonotype: This is likely a read error, given that the CDR3 carries no conserved phenylalanine or tryptophan at its end. The V call is TRBV6-1, the J call TRBJ1-5; no definite D call. Germline loops: CDR1 MNHNS, CDR2 SASEGT. V was trimmed by 7 bases and J by 2 bases, leaving 15 bases between them. The CDR3 totals 15 residues. CDR3 region: CASKERFSGNQPQHL. The CDR3 bases are TGTGCCAGCAAAGAACGGTTCTCAGGCAATCAGCCCCAGCATTTG.

The chain is built from TRBV4-1 and TRBJ1-1; D is perhaps TRBD1 (6 bases). Trimming pared 1 base from V and 3 bases from J, leaving 9 bases between. Germline CDR1 and CDR2: MGHRA and YSYEKL. The CDR3 length is 14 residues. DNA of the CDR3: TGCGCCAGCAGCCAAGTTCCAGGGGACACTGAAGCTTTCTTT. It is translated as CASSQVPGDTEAFF.

By share of the sample, this clonotype is medium-sized. The rearrangement uses TRBV24-1 and TRBJ1-2, with D possibly TRBD1 on 6 matching bases. From germline, CDR1 is KGHDR and CDR2 SFDVKD. V was clipped by 10 bases and J by 0 bases, with 11 bases between them. The CDR3 is 13 amino acids. The CDR3 spells CATQKGANYGYTF. Written as DNA, the CDR3 is TGTGCCACGCAGAAGGGGGCTAACTATGGCTACACCTTC.

The chain employs TRBV2 and TRBJ2-2; perhaps TRBD1 as D (5 bases). Germline CDR1 SNHLY, CDR2 FYNNEI. V was cut by 4 bases and J by 5 bases, with 11 bases left in between. The CDR3 length is 14 residues. CDR3 in DNA: TGTGCCAGCAGTGGGCAGGGCATTACCGGGGAGCTGTTTTTT. As protein: CASSGQGITGELFF.

CDR3 protein: CSASQGLFTYNEQFF. The CDR3 coding sequence is TGCAGTGCTAGTCAAGGACTTTTCACCTACAATGAGCAGTTCTTC. The V gene is TRBV20-1, the J gene TRBJ2-1, with a possible D match to TRBD2 (5 bases). CDR1 DFQATT and CDR2 SNEGSKA come from the germline V gene (reference sequence). This CDR3 has 15 amino acids. Trimming took off 3 bases at V and 2 bases at J, with 14 bases between the two ends.

The sample holds many counts of this clonotype. The chain couples TRBV12-3 or TRBV12-4 to TRBJ1-2; D gene ambiguous. This CDR3 region has 14 residues. V dropped 3 bases and J dropped 6 bases, with 14 bases sitting between them. CDR3 nucleotide sequence: TGTGCCAGCAGTTTTCTGGCAGGAGAGGATGGCTACACCTTC. It codes for CASSFLAGEDGYTF.

The chain recombines TRBV10-3 with TRBJ2-7, with 7 bases identical to TRBD1. Germline loops: CDR1 ENHRY, CDR2 SYGVKD. The trim removed 2 bases at V and 0 bases at J, leaving 7 bases unmatched. This CDR3 is 16 amino acids long. The CDR3 loop is CAISEPGQVSSYEQYF. The CDR3 nucleotides read TGTGCCATCAGTGAGCCAGGACAGGTGTCCTCCTACGAGCAGTACTTC.

The sample holds many counts of this clonotype. The chain couples TRBV7-9 to TRBJ2-5; tentative D call: TRBD2 (6 bases). CDR3 length: 15 amino acids. With 1 base removed from V and 2 bases from J, the gap between germline ends came to 11 bases. Germline lookup yields CDR1 SEHNR and CDR2 FQNEAQ (reference sequence). CDR3 region: CASSLGDSGQETQYF. CDR3 DNA: TGTGCCAGCAGCTTAGGGGATAGCGGACAAGAGACCCAGTACTTC.